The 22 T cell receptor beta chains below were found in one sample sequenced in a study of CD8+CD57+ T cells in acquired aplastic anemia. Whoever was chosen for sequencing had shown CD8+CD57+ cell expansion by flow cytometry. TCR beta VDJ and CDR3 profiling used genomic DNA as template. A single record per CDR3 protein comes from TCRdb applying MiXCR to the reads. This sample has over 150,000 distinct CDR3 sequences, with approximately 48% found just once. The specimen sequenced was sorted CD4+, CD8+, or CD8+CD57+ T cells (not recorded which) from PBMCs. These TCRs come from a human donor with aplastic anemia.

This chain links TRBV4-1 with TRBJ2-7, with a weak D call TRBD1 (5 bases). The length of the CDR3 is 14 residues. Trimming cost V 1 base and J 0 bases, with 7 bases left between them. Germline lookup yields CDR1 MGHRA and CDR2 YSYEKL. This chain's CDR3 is CASSQGTYSYEQYF. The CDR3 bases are TGCGCCAGCAGCCAAGGGACATACTCCTACGAGCAGTACTTC.

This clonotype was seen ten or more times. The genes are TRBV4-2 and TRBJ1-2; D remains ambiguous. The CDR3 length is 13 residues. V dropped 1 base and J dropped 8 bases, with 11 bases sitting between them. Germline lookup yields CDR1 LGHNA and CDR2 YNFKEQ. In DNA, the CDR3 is TGTGCCAGCAGCCAAGGGGAGGTTAACGGCTACACCTTC. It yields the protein CASSQGEVNGYTF.

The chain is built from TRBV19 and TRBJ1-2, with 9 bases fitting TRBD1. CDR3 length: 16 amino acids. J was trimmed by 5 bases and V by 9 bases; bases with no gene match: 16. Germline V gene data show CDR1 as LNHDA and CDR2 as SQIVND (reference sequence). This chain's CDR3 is CASSLAGTGTIYGYTF. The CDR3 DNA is TGTGCCAGCAGCTTAGCCGGGACAGGGACAATTTATGGCTACACCTTC.

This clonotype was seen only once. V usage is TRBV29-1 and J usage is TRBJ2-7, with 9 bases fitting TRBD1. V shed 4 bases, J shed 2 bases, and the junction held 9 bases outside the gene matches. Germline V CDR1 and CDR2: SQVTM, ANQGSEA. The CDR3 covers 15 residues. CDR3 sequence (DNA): TGCAGCGTTGGAGGCCCAGGGACAGGGACCTACGAGCAGTACTTC. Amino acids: CSVGGPGTGTYEQYF.

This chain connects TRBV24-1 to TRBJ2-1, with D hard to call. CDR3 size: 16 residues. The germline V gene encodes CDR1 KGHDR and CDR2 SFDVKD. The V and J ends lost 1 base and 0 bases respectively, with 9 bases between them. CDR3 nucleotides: TGTGCCACCAGTGATTTTACTGTAAGCTCCTACAATGAGCAGTTCTTC. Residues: CATSDFTVSSYNEQFF.

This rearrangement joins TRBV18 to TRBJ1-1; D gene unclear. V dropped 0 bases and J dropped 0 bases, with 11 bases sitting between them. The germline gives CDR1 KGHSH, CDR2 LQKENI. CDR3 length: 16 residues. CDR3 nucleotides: TGTGCCAGCTCACCACCCCAGGCAACGATGAACACTGAAGCTTTCTTT. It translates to CASSPPQATMNTEAFF. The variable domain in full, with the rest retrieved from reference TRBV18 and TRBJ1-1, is NAGVMQNPRHLVRRRGQEARLRCSPMKGHSHVYWYRQLPEEGLKFMVYLQKENIIDESGMPKERFSAEFPKEGPSILRIQQVVRGDSAAYFCASSPPQATMNTEAFFGQGTRLTVV.

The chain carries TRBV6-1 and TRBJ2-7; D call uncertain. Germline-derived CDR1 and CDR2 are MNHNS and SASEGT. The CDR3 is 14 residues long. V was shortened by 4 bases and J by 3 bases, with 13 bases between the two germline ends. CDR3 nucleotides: TGTGCCAGCAGTGTCCCCAGCGTCAACTACGAGCAGTACTTC. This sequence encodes CASSVPSVNYEQYF.

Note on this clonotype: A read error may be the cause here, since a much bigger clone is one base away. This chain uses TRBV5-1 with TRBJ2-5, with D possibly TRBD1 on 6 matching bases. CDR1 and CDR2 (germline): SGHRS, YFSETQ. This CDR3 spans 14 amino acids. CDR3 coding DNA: TGCGCTAGCAGCCCCACAGGGACGCGGGAGACCCAGTACTTC. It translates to CASSPTGTRETQYF.

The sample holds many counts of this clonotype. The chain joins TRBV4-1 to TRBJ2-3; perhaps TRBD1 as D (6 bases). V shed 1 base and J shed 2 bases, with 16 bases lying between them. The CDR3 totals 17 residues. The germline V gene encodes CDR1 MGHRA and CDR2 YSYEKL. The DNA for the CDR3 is TGCGCCAGCAGCCAAGTTGGGGGCTGGGGAAACACAGATACGCAGTATTTT. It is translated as CASSQVGGWGNTDTQYF.

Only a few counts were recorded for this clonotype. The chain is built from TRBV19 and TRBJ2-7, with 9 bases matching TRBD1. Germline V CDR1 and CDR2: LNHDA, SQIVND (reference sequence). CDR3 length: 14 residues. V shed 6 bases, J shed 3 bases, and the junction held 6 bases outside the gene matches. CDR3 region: CASSAGTGSYEQYF. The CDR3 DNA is TGTGCCAGTAGCGCCGGGACAGGGAGCTACGAGCAGTACTTC.

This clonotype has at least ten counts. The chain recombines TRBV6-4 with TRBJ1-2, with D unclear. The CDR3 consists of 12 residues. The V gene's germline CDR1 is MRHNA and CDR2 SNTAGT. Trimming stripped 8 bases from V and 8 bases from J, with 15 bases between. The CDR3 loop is CASFTPSLGYTF. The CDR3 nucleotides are TGTGCCAGCTTTACGCCTTCACTGGGCTACACCTTC.

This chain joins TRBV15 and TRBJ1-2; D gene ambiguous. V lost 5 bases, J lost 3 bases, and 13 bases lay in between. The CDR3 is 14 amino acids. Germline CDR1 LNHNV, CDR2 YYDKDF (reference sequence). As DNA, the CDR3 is TGTGCCACCAGCCCCCGACGTCGGGACTATGGCTACACCTTC. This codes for CATSPRRRDYGYTF.

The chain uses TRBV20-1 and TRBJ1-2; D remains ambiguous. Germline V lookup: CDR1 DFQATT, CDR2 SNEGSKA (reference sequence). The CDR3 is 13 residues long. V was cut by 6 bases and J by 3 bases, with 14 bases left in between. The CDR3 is CSAEPRRYYGYTF. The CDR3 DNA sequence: TGCAGTGCCGAGCCCCGGAGATACTATGGCTACACCTTC.

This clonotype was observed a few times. The CDR3 reads CATSNVNQPQHF. The CDR3 region has the DNA TGTGCCACCAGCAATGTCAATCAGCCCCAGCATTTT. The genes are TRBV15 and TRBJ1-5; no clear D. The V end was cut by 4 bases, the J end by 3 bases, with 4 bases between. The CDR3 loop spans 12 amino acids. Germline loops: CDR1 LNHNV, CDR2 YYDKDF (reference sequence).

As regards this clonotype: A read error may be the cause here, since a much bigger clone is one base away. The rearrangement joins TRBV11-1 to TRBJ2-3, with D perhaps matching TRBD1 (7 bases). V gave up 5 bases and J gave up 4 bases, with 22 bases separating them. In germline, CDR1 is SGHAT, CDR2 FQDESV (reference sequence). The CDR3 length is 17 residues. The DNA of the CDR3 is TGTGCCAGCAGCCGTCCTTCAGGGGGGCCCTCCGCAGATACGCAGTATTTT. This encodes CASSRPSGGPSADTQYF.

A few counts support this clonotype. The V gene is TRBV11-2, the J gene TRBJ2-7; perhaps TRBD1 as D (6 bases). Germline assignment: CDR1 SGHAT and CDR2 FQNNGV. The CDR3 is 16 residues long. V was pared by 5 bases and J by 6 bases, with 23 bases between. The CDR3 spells CASSTDLVGQGSEQYF. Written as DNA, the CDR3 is TGTGCCAGCAGCACCGACTTAGTAGGGCAGGGGAGCGAGCAGTACTTC.

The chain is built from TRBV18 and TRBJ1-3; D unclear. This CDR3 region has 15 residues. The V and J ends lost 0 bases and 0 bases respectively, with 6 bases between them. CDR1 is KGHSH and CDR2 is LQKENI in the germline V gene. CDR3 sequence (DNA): TGTGCCAGCTCACCACCGTCAGCCTCTGGAAACACCATATATTTT. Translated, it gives CASSPPSASGNTIYF.

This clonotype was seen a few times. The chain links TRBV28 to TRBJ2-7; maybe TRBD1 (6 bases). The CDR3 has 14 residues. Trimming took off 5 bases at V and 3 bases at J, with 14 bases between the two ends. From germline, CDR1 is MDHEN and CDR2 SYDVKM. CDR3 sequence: CASSKPQGYYEQYF. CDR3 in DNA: TGTGCCAGCAGTAAGCCACAGGGATACTACGAGCAGTACTTC.

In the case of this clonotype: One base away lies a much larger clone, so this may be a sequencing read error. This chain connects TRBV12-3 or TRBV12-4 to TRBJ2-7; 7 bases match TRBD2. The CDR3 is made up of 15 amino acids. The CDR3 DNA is TGTGCCAGCAGTTTATTCTTCGGGGGGACCTACGAGCAGCACTTC. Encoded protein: CASSLFFGGTYEQHF.

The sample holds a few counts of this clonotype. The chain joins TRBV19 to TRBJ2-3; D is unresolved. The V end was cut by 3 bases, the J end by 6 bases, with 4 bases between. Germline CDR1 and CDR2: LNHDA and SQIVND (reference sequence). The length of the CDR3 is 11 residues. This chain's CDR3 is CASSITDTQYF. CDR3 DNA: TGTGCCAGTAGTATTACGGATACGCAGTATTTT.

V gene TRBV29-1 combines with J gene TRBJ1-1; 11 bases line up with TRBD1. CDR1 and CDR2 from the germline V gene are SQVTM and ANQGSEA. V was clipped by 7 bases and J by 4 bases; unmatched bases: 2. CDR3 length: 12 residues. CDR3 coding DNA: TGCAGCGCAGGGACAGGGGGCACTGAAGCTTTCTTT. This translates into CSAGTGGTEAFF.

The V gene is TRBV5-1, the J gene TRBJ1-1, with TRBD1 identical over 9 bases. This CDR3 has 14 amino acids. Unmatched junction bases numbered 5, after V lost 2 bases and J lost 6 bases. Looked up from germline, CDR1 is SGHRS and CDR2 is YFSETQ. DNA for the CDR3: TGCGCCAGCAGCTTAACCGGGACAGGGCCTGAAGCTTTCTTT. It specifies CASSLTGTGPEAFF.